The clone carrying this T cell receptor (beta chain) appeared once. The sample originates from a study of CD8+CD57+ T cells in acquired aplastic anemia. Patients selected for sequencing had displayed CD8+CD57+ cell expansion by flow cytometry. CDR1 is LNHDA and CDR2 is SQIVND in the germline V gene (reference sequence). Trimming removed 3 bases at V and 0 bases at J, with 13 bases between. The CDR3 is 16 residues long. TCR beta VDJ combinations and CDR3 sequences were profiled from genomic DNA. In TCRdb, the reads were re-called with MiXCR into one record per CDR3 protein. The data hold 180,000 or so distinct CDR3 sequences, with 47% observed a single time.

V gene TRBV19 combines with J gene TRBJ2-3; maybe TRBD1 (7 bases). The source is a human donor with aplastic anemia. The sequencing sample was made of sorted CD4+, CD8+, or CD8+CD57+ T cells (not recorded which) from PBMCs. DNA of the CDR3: TGTGCCAGTAGTATGCGGGACAGTTCTAGCACAGATACGCAGTATTTT. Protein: CASSMRDSSSTDTQYF.